These 24 T cell receptor beta chains were sequenced from one sample in a study of regulatory T cells in long-lasting Graves disease. Time point: newly diagnosed GD, antithyroid drugs for less than 3 months. Preparation of the TCR library used RNA extracted from PBMCs. The TCR beta library used iRepertoire HTBI primers with Arm-PCR amplification of CDR3. TCRdb redid the calling of the multiplex PCR reads with MiXCR, one entry per CDR3 protein. This sample has under 300,000 distinct CDR3 sequences, with just over 20% found just once. The sample consisted of peripheral blood mononuclear cells (PBMCs), taken at new diagnosis, from a patient treated with antithyroid drugs. The receptors originated from a female donor with Graves disease.

This clonotype was detected many times. V is TRBV7-8 and J is TRBJ1-5; D gene unclear. In germline, CDR1 is SGHVS, CDR2 FQNEAQ. The germline V and J ends were trimmed by 4 bases and 7 bases, with 14 bases remaining between them. The CDR3 is 14 residues long. The DNA for the CDR3 is TGTGCCAGCAGCTCTACAGCAACTTGGCAGCCCCAGCATTTT. This sequence encodes CASSSTATWQPQHF.

J is TRBJ2-2 and V is TRBV19; TRBD1 matches at 9 bases. Germline V lookup: CDR1 LNHDA, CDR2 SQIVND (reference sequence). The CDR3 runs 15 residues. J was trimmed by 6 bases and V by 5 bases; bases with no gene match: 7. The chain's CDR3 is CASSSRQGGAGELFF. The CDR3 DNA is TGTGCCAGTAGTTCCCGACAGGGGGGGGCCGGGGAGCTGTTTTTT.

This clonotype was counted only a few times. The J gene is TRBJ1-1, the V gene TRBV12-3 or TRBV12-4; D remains ambiguous. The CDR3 extends over 15 amino acids. Trimming removed 6 bases from V and 5 bases from J, with 19 bases in between. CDR3 protein: CASRLPLLGATEAFF. The CDR3 DNA reads as TGTGCCAGCAGGCTCCCTTTGTTAGGAGCAACTGAAGCTTTCTTT.

This clonotype has a count of ten or more. This chain uses TRBV7-9 with TRBJ1-1; D unresolved. Between the trimmed V and J ends, which lost 3 bases and 1 base, there was a span of 18 bases. Germline V gene sequence: CDR1 SEHNR, CDR2 FQNEAQ (reference sequence). This CDR3 contains 17 residues. The CDR3 sequence: CASSFGPKAYENTEAFF. CDR3 sequence (DNA): TGTGCCAGCAGCTTTGGACCGAAGGCTTATGAGAACACTGAAGCTTTCTTT.

In its sample, this clonotype was seen a few times. This likely reflects a read error, since a far larger clone is one base away. The chain has TRBV2 and TRBJ2-5; 10 nucleotides align to TRBD2. V dropped 5 bases and J dropped 5; count of bases not matched to a gene: 5. The CDR3 runs to 14 residues. Germline V gene sequence: CDR1 SNHLY, CDR2 FYNNEI. The CDR3 here is CASSNETSGETQYF. The CDR3 DNA follows: TGTGCCAGCAGTAACGAGACTAGCGGGGAGACCCAGTACTTC.

This clonotype came up many times. The rearrangement links TRBV6-2 or TRBV6-3 to TRBJ1-5; possibly TRBD1 for D (6 bases). This CDR3 contains 16 residues. Germline V gene sequence: CDR1 MNHEY, CDR2 SVGEGT. V dropped 5 bases and J dropped 0 bases, with 14 bases sitting between them. For the CDR3, the DNA is TGTGCCAGCAGTGCAACAGGGACTACTAGCAATCAGCCCCAGCATTTT. Translated, it gives CASSATGTTSNQPQHF.

This clonotype occurred many times. The chain couples TRBV10-3 to TRBJ2-1; 8 nucleotides match TRBD2. Germline V gene lookup returns CDR1 ENHRY and CDR2 SYGVKD. CDR3 size: 15 residues. V shed 3 bases, J shed 7 bases, and the junction held 8 bases outside the gene matches. CDR3 sequence (DNA): TGTGCCATCAGTGAATCCGGGACTAGGGGGAATGAGCAGTTCTTC. Its protein is CAISESGTRGNEQFF.

The chain recombines TRBV4-3 with TRBJ2-3; D may match TRBD1 or TRBD2 (5 bases each). There are 14 residues in the CDR3. Trimming took 4 bases from V and 4 from J, leaving 12 bases between them. In germline, CDR1 is LGHNA, CDR2 YSLEER. CDR3 sequence (DNA): TGCGCCAGCAGCCCCTTGGGGGATGCAGATACGCAGTATTTT. It yields the protein CASSPLGDADTQYF.

This clonotype was observed many times. The genes are TRBV19 and TRBJ1-5; 8 positions match TRBD1. With V trimmed by 1 base and J by 9 bases, 11 bases remained unmatched. CDR1 is LNHDA, CDR2 SQIVND, per germline (reference sequence). The CDR3 has 16 residues. The CDR3 sequence is CASSIAGTGAGRPQHF. The CDR3 nucleotides are TGTGCCAGTAGTATAGCCGGGACAGGAGCCGGTCGGCCCCAGCATTTT.

This clonotype was seen at least ten times. Written as DNA, the CDR3 is TGTGCCAGCAGCTTAAGGGACACCGAAAAACTGTTTTTT. Its translation: CASSLRDTEKLFF. The V and J genes are TRBV11-2 and TRBJ1-4; D is perhaps TRBD1 (6 bases). Trimming took 2 bases from V and 8 from J, leaving 9 bases between them. CDR3 length: 13 residues. Germline-derived CDR1 and CDR2 are SGHAT and FQNNGV.

V and J are TRBV2 and TRBJ2-4; no clear D gene. Germline loops: CDR1 SNHLY, CDR2 FYNNEI. The CDR3 loop spans 15 amino acids. Trimming shortened V by 2 bases and J by 2 bases, and 10 bases separated the two germline ends. The chain's CDR3 is CASSEKGLSKNIQYF. The CDR3 DNA is TGTGCCAGCAGTGAAAAGGGTTTGTCCAAAAACATTCAGTACTTC.

This clonotype was seen many times. The chain employs TRBV7-6 and TRBJ1-2; a weak D match, TRBD1 (5 bases). V lost 5 bases and J 2 bases, leaving 12 bases between the germline ends. Germline CDR1 SGHVS, CDR2 FNYEAQ. This CDR3 comprises 14 residues. The CDR3 DNA sequence: TGTGCCAGCAGCCCCCACAGGCGGAACTATGGCTACACCTTC. It yields the protein CASSPHRRNYGYTF.

Only a few counts were recorded for this clonotype. This may come from a read error, since a much larger clone is one base off. The rearrangement uses TRBV10-2 and TRBJ2-1; TRBD2 aligns across 12 bases. This CDR3 region has 13 residues. J was trimmed by 14 bases and V by 8 bases; bases with no gene match: 10. Germline CDR1 is WSHSY and CDR2 is SAAADI. The chain's CDR3 is CASCGASGGDEFF. The CDR3 bases are TGCGCCAGCTGTGGAGCTAGCGGGGGGGACGAGTTCTTC.

V usage is TRBV7-9 and J usage is TRBJ2-3; 9 positions agree with TRBD2. The length of the CDR3 is 16 residues. After removal of 6 bases from V and 3 bases from J, the junction contained 10 bases not matched to a gene. In germline, CDR1 is SEHNR, CDR2 FQNEAQ (reference sequence). CDR3 DNA: TGTGCCAGCAGTCTCGGGGGGGGACTAGCTACAGATACGCAGTATTTT. Translated: CASSLGGGLATDTQYF.

This clonotype has ten or more counts. V is TRBV29-1 and J is TRBJ1-2; D unclear. The CDR3 loop spans 16 amino acids. CDR1 is SQVTM, CDR2 ANQGSEA, per germline. V dropped 0 bases and J dropped 0 bases, with 14 bases sitting between them. CDR3 DNA sequence: TGCAGCGTTGAAGATCTGCCCCAGTCAGCTAACTATGGCTACACCTTC. Its translation is CSVEDLPQSANYGYTF.

This clonotype was observed at least ten times. This chain uses TRBV20-1 with TRBJ1-5, with D possibly TRBD1 on 6 matching bases. CDR1 DFQATT and CDR2 SNEGSKA come from the germline V gene (reference sequence). The CDR3 consists of 16 residues. V was trimmed by 5 bases and J by 0 bases, leaving 17 bases between them. The CDR3 DNA is TGCAGTGCTTCTGACCTGGGGGGCTATAGCAATCAGCCCCAGCATTTT. It encodes CSASDLGGYSNQPQHF.

This clonotype was recorded many times. This chain links TRBV19 with TRBJ1-4; maybe TRBD1 (6 bases). Trimming stripped 6 bases from V and 5 bases from J, with 19 bases between. CDR1 and CDR2 from the germline V gene are LNHDA and SQIVND (reference sequence). The CDR3 spans 16 residues. DNA for the CDR3: TGTGCCAGTAGCCCAAGCCGGGACATAGAGAATGAAAAACTGTTTTTT. It translates to CASSPSRDIENEKLFF.

This clonotype was observed many times. The chain couples TRBV20-1 to TRBJ2-1, with 10 nucleotides matching TRBD1. This CDR3 spans 15 amino acids. From germline, CDR1 is DFQATT and CDR2 SNEGSKA (reference sequence). J was trimmed by 8 bases and V by 0 bases; bases with no gene match: 7. CDR3 protein: CSARDEGQGPYEQFF. For the CDR3, the DNA is TGCAGTGCTAGAGATGAGGGACAGGGGCCCTATGAGCAGTTCTTC.

This clonotype has at least ten counts. V gene TRBV20-1 combines with J gene TRBJ1-3; D is possibly TRBD1 (6 bases). Germline V lookup: CDR1 DFQATT, CDR2 SNEGSKA (reference sequence). The CDR3 is 15 amino acids. Trimming left V 0 bases short and J 2 bases short, with 11 bases between. The CDR3: CSAREWDNAGNTIYF. The CDR3 nucleotides are TGCAGTGCTAGAGAATGGGACAACGCTGGAAACACCATATATTTT.

The rearrangement uses TRBV29-1 and TRBJ2-1; the match to TRBD2 covers 10 bases. The CDR3 sequence is 14 residues long. J gave up 3 bases and V 5 bases, and 4 bases lay outside the gene matches. The V gene's germline CDR1 is SQVTM and CDR2 ANQGSEA. This chain's CDR3 is CSVSIAGGYNEQFF. CDR3 bases: TGCAGCGTTTCAATAGCGGGAGGCTACAATGAGCAGTTCTTC.

At least ten counts were recorded for this clonotype. V and J are TRBV5-1 and TRBJ2-1; 7 positions agree with TRBD1. Unmatched junction bases numbered 15, after V lost 6 bases and J lost 9 bases. This CDR3 comprises 15 residues. Germline V CDR1 and CDR2: SGHRS, YFSETQ. CDR3 loop: CASTLTGSGFGEQFF. The DNA of the CDR3 is TGCGCCAGCACCCTGACAGGGAGTGGTTTCGGTGAGCAGTTCTTC.

This clonotype has ten or more counts. The J gene is TRBJ2-7, the V gene TRBV20-1; 7 bases fit TRBD2. The germline V gene encodes CDR1 DFQATT and CDR2 SNEGSKA (reference sequence). Germline trimming cut 6 bases from V and 0 bases from J; bases unmatched to any gene: 20. The CDR3 spans 18 residues. The CDR3 loop reads CSAAPERERGRASYEQYF. CDR3 bases: TGCAGTGCGGCCCCAGAGAGGGAGCGGGGTCGGGCCTCCTACGAGCAGTACTTC.

This clonotype was detected ten times or more. This chain joins TRBV20-1 and TRBJ1-4, with D possibly TRBD1 on 5 matching bases. The CDR3 loop spans 13 amino acids. V shed 5 bases and J shed 4 bases, with 11 bases lying between them. Germline V gives CDR1 DFQATT, CDR2 SNEGSKA (reference sequence). CDR3: CSAQSGRNEKLFF. Here the CDR3 DNA reads TGCAGTGCTCAATCAGGGCGTAATGAAAAACTGTTTTTT.

CDR3 protein: CASSQDSGSERHTQYF. DNA of the CDR3: TGCGCCAGCAGCCAAGATAGTGGTAGCGAGAGACATACGCAGTATTTT. The chain recombines TRBV4-3 with TRBJ2-3, with a weak D call TRBD2 (5 bases). Germline CDR1 is LGHNA and CDR2 is YSLEER. V lost 0 bases, J lost 7 bases, and 17 bases lay in between. The CDR3 spans 16 residues.